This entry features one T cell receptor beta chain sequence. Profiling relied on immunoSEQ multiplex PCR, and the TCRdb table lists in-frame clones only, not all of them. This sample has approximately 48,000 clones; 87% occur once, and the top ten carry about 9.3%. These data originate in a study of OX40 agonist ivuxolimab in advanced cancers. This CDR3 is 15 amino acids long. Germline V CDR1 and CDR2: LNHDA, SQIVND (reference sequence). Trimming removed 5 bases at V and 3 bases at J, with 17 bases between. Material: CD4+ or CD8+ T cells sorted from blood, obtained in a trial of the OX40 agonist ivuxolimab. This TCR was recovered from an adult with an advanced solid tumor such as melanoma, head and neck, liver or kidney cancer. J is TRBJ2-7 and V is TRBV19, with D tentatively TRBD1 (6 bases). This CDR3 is CASSLAGAGGYEQYF. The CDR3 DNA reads TGTGCCAGTAGTCTAGCAGGGGCGGGTGGCTACGAGCAGTACTTC.